This TCR beta chain came from a study of T cell changes during pregnancy in multiple sclerosis. Per germline, CDR1 SEHNR and CDR2 FQNEAQ (reference sequence). Trimming pared 8 bases from V and 3 bases from J, leaving 19 bases between. The CDR3 runs 15 residues. Method: immunoSEQ multiplex PCR; TCRdb's copy keeps in-frame clones and lacks some. The repertoire holds roughly 20,000 clones, with roughly 90% as singletons. This clone was counted only a few times. This TCR was recovered from a female donor in good health, enrolled as a control in a pregnancy study. The source material was CD8+ T cells from peripheral blood mononuclear cells, sampled in the third trimester of pregnancy. The chain couples TRBV7-9 to TRBJ1-1, with D maybe TRBD1 (6 bases). CDR3 in amino acids: CASRIVTGGDTEAFF. CDR3 coding DNA: TGTGCCAGCCGAATAGTCACGGGGGGCGACACTGAAGCTTTCTTT.